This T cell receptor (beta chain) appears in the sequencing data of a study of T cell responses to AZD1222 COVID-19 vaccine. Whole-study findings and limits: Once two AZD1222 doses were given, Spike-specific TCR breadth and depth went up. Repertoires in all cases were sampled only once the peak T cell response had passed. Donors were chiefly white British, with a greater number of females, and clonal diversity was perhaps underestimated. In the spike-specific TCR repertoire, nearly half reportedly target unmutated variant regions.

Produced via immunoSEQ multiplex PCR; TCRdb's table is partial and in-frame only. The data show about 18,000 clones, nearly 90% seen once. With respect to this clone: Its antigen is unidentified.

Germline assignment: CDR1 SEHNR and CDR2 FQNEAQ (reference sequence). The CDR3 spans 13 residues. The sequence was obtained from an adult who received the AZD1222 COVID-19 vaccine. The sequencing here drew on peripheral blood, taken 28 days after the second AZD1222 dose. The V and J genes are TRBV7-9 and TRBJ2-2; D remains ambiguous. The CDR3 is CATRRGNTGELFF. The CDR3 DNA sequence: TGTGCGACCCGTCGAGGGAACACCGGGGAGCTGTTTTTT.